These 27 T cell receptor beta chains originate from one sample sequenced in a study of T cell responses to AZD1222 COVID-19 vaccine. Some clones are missing from TCRdb's copy, which holds only in-frame ones; the method was immunoSEQ multiplex PCR. The sample carries approximately 70,000 clones, 88% recorded once. Here the sequenced sample was peripheral blood, taken 28 days after the second dose of the MenACWY control vaccine. These receptors came from an adult who received the MenACWY meningococcal vaccine as a control.

The V and J genes are TRBV4-2 and TRBJ2-6; no clear D. CDR1 is LGHNA, CDR2 YNFKEQ, per germline. This CDR3 spans 16 amino acids. V lost 0 bases and J 1 base, leaving 7 bases between the germline ends. The DNA for the CDR3 is TGTGCCAGCAGCCAAGATTCGACTTCTGGGGCCAACGTCCTGACTTTC. Residues: CASSQDSTSGANVLTF.

The genes are TRBV19 and TRBJ1-4, with 7 bases that match TRBD1. The ends lost 5 bases at V and 10 bases at J; junction bases unmatched: 13. This CDR3 has 15 residues. The germline CDR1 and CDR2 sequences are LNHDA and SQIVND (reference sequence). The CDR3: CASSPRDSVVAKLFF. For the CDR3, the DNA is TGTGCCAGTAGTCCGAGGGACAGCGTGGTTGCAAAACTGTTTTTT.

V is TRBV19 and J is TRBJ1-2, with 7 bases identical to TRBD1. This CDR3 spans 16 amino acids. Germline trimming cut 2 bases from V and 8 bases from J; bases unmatched to any gene: 14. Germline assignment: CDR1 LNHDA and CDR2 SQIVND (reference sequence). CDR3 region: CASSIRDSPASRGYTF. DNA of the CDR3: TGTGCCAGTAGTATACGGGACAGCCCCGCCTCGAGGGGCTACACCTTC.

The chain carries TRBV7-3 and TRBJ2-3; 13 bases match TRBD2. Germline CDR1 is SGHTA and CDR2 is FQGTGA. The CDR3 spans 16 residues. Losses at the gene ends were 5 bases for V and 4 bases for J; bases not matched to a gene: 6. The CDR3 DNA sequence: TGTGCCAGCAGCCCCAGGACTAGCGGGGGCGCAGATACGCAGTATTTT. Encoded protein: CASSPRTSGGADTQYF.

This rearrangement joins TRBV3-1 (or the pseudogene TRBV3-2) to TRBJ1-1; tentatively, D is TRBD1 (6 bases). V shed 3 bases and J shed 11 bases, with 13 bases lying between them. CDR3 length equals 12 residues. CDR1 LGHDT and CDR2 YNNKEL come from the germline V gene (reference sequence). CDR3 sequence reads: CASSQIRGAAFF. Here the CDR3 DNA reads TGTGCCAGCAGCCAGATTCGGGGGGCGGCTTTCTTT.

As concerns this clone: The junction differs from germline at one of its ends, possibly a read error. This chain uses TRBV7-7 with TRBJ2-3, with D hard to call. CDR1 is SSHAT, CDR2 FNYEAQ, per germline (reference sequence). The CDR3 sequence is 16 residues long. The CDR3: CASSLGPDASTDTQYF. CDR3 nucleotides: TGTGCTAGCAGCTTAGGGCCAGATGCTAGCACAGATACGCAGTATTTT.

The gene calls are TRBV4-3 and TRBJ2-2; D could derive from TRBD1 or TRBD2 (5 bases each). Trimming stripped 4 bases from V and 4 bases from J, with 16 bases between. CDR3 size: 16 residues. The germline V gene has CDR1 LGHNA and CDR2 YSLEER. The DNA for the CDR3 is TGCGCCAGCAGCCCCGGGGACGGACGGCGCACCGGGGAGCTGTTTTTT. It specifies CASSPGDGRRTGELFF.

The chain employs TRBV3-1 (or the pseudogene TRBV3-2) and TRBJ1-2; no reliable D call. CDR1 and CDR2 (germline): LGHDT, YNNKEL (reference sequence). V was clipped by 0 bases and J by 6 bases, with 8 bases between them. The CDR3 contains 13 residues. This CDR3 reads CASSQDIGHGYTF. CDR3 DNA: TGTGCCAGCAGCCAAGATATAGGGCATGGCTACACCTTC.

The chain's CDR3 is CASSSPGLAGALYNEQFF. DNA for the CDR3: TGTGCCAGTAGTTCCCCGGGACTAGCGGGTGCTCTATACAATGAGCAGTTCTTC. The V gene is TRBV19, the J gene TRBJ2-1, with 12 bases matching TRBD2. V lost 5 bases and J lost 4; bases outside the gene matches: 12. The CDR3 runs to 18 residues. From germline, CDR1 is LNHDA and CDR2 SQIVND (reference sequence). Full variable domain (missing parts from reference TRBV19 and TRBJ2-1): DGGITQSPKYLFRKEGQNVTLSCEQNLNHDAMYWYRQDPGQGLRLIYYSQIVNDFQKGDIAEGYSVSREKKESFPLTVTSAQKNPTAFYLCASSSPGLAGALYNEQFFGPGTRLTVL.

J is TRBJ2-3 and V is TRBV29-1, with 9 bases that match TRBD2. V shed 3 bases and J 8 bases; nucleotides not matched to a gene: 12. From germline, CDR1 is SQVTM and CDR2 ANQGSEA. This CDR3 has 15 amino acids. CDR3 coding DNA: TGCAGCGTTGACGGACTAGCGATACCCGGGGGTACGCAGTATTTT. It yields the protein CSVDGLAIPGGTQYF.

The chain carries TRBV19 and TRBJ1-6, with 8 bases fitting TRBD1. Germline lookup yields CDR1 LNHDA and CDR2 SQIVND (reference sequence). This CDR3 region has 13 residues. The V and J ends lost 6 bases and 7 bases, in that order; junction bases with no gene match: 2. In DNA form, the CDR3 reads TGTGCCAGTAGACACAGGGGGAATTCACCCCTCCACTTT. Protein sequence: CASRHRGNSPLHF.

The chain carries TRBV6-5 and TRBJ1-1; possibly TRBD1 for D (5 bases). Trimming cost V 7 bases and J 7 bases, with 16 bases left between them. Germline V gives CDR1 MNHEY, CDR2 SVGAGI. This CDR3 comprises 13 residues. The CDR3, as DNA: TGTGCCAGCAACCTGGGGGGGGACTATGAAGCTTTCTTT. Its protein product is CASNLGGDYEAFF.

The V and J genes are TRBV3-1 (or the pseudogene TRBV3-2) and TRBJ1-3; D uncertain. Trimming shortened V by 4 bases and J by 2 bases, and 18 bases separated the two germline ends. Germline V gives CDR1 LGHDT, CDR2 YNNKEL (reference sequence). This CDR3 is 17 amino acids long. CDR3 DNA: TGTGCCAGCAGCCCCTCTAGGGCCACCTCTACTGGAAACACCATATATTTT. Residues: CASSPSRATSTGNTIYF.

The chain has TRBV4-2 and TRBJ2-1; TRBD2 aligns across 10 bases. Germline V lookup: CDR1 LGHNA, CDR2 YNFKEQ. V was pared by 4 bases and J by 6 bases, with 6 bases of the junction left unmatched. The CDR3 runs to 15 residues. The CDR3 protein is CASSRRLAGGNEQFF. As DNA, the CDR3 is TGTGCCAGCAGCCGGAGACTAGCGGGTGGCAATGAGCAGTTCTTC.

V and J are TRBV9 and TRBJ1-3; D might be TRBD1 (5 bases). V lost 4 bases and J lost 0, with 14 bases in between. The CDR3 is made up of 16 amino acids. Germline CDR1 is SGDLS and CDR2 is YYNGEE. The CDR3 loop is CASSPLTAISGNTIYF. The CDR3 DNA follows: TGTGCCAGCAGCCCCCTGACAGCGATCTCTGGAAACACCATATATTTT.

CDR3 loop: CASSGQGEKLFF. CDR3 sequence (DNA): TGTGCCAGCAGCGGACAGGGGGAAAAACTGTTTTTT. V gene TRBV11-2 combines with J gene TRBJ1-4, with 9 bases fitting TRBD1. This CDR3 comprises 12 residues. Germline values: CDR1 SGHAT, CDR2 FQNNGV. Germline trimming cut 5 bases from V and 8 bases from J; bases unmatched to any gene: 0.

This chain links TRBV12-3 or TRBV12-4 with TRBJ1-4, with D possibly being TRBD1 (6 bases). The germline V and J ends were trimmed by 3 bases and 7 bases, with 9 bases remaining between them. CDR3 length: 13 residues. CDR3 sequence reads: CASSFRGTEKLFF. In DNA form, the CDR3 reads TGTGCCAGCAGTTTTAGGGGGACTGAAAAACTGTTTTTT.

The J gene is TRBJ1-1, the V gene TRBV6-5, with 10 bases lining up with TRBD1. With 8 bases clipped from V and 3 bases from J, the junction kept 6 bases outside the gene matches. Germline V gives CDR1 MNHEY, CDR2 SVGAGI. The CDR3 runs 14 residues. CDR3 sequence: CASPFGQGDTEAFF. The CDR3 nucleotides read TGTGCCAGCCCTTTCGGACAGGGGGACACTGAAGCTTTCTTT.

The gene calls are TRBV30 and TRBJ1-3, with a weak D call TRBD1 (6 bases). CDR3 length: 15 amino acids. Germline assignment: CDR1 GTSNPN and CDR2 SVGIG (reference sequence). Trimming shortened V by 3 bases and J by 1 base, and 13 bases separated the two germline ends. CDR3 DNA sequence: TGTGCCTGGAGAACCAGGGGCGAGTCTGGAAACACCATATATTTT. Translated, it gives CAWRTRGESGNTIYF.

CDR3 bases: TGTGCCAGCAGCTTTGTGGACAGCTCCTATAATTCACCCCTCCACTTT. Translating it yields CASSFVDSSYNSPLHF. The chain joins TRBV3-1 (or the pseudogene TRBV3-2) to TRBJ1-6; D is perhaps TRBD1 (6 bases). V was shortened by 5 bases and J by 0 bases, with 11 bases between the two germline ends. Germline V gene data show CDR1 as LGHDT and CDR2 as YNNKEL (reference sequence). CDR3 length equals 16 residues.

The chain carries TRBV7-2 and TRBJ2-2, with D possibly being TRBD1 (7 bases). V was cut by 6 bases and J by 4 bases, with 18 bases left in between. The length of the CDR3 is 16 residues. The germline CDR1 and CDR2 sequences are SGHTA and FQGNSA. CDR3 DNA sequence: TGTGCCAGCAGGTACGGGACAGCGGGTTCCACCGGGGAGCTGTTTTTT. This codes for CASRYGTAGSTGELFF.

This sequence joins TRBV28 and TRBJ2-3; 10 bases fit TRBD1. There are 16 residues in the CDR3. Germline CDR1 and CDR2: MDHEN and SYDVKM. The ends lost 5 bases at V and 1 base at J; junction bases unmatched: 6. In DNA form, the CDR3 reads TGTGCCAGCAGTGCCGGGACAGGGGTGGGCACAGATACGCAGTATTTT. Translating gives CASSAGTGVGTDTQYF.

The V and J genes are TRBV4-2 and TRBJ1-1; TRBD1 matches 7 bases. Germline V lookup: CDR1 LGHNA, CDR2 YNFKEQ. V shed 0 bases, J shed 7 bases, and the junction held 8 bases outside the gene matches. The CDR3 has 15 amino acids. This CDR3 is CASSQDEQGFDEAFF. The CDR3 DNA is TGTGCCAGCAGCCAAGATGAACAGGGGTTTGATGAAGCTTTCTTT.

V gene TRBV29-1 combines with J gene TRBJ2-6; D unresolved. Germline lookup yields CDR1 SQVTM and CDR2 ANQGSEA. The CDR3 consists of 14 residues. V lost 4 bases and J lost 0, with 7 bases in between. In DNA, the CDR3 is TGCAGCGTTGGCGCCAACTCTGGGGCCAACGTCCTGACTTTC. Protein sequence: CSVGANSGANVLTF.

The chain links TRBV28 to TRBJ1-2, with D possibly matching TRBD1 (5 bases). V lost 2 bases and J 0 bases, leaving 10 bases between the germline ends. The CDR3 length is 15 residues. Per the germline V gene, CDR1 is MDHEN and CDR2 is SYDVKM. The CDR3 DNA reads TGTGCCAGCAGTTTAGTACGGGGGGCTAACTATGGCTACACCTTC. Protein product: CASSLVRGANYGYTF.

This clone was seen just once. This sequence joins TRBV19 and TRBJ2-2; D gene unclear. V lost 3 bases and J lost 5, with 7 bases in between. The CDR3 runs to 13 residues. Germline CDR1 LNHDA, CDR2 SQIVND (reference sequence). CDR3 DNA sequence: TGTGCCAGTAGTATGAGGCCAACCGGGGAGCTGTTTTTT. Translated, it gives CASSMRPTGELFF. The variable domain in full, with the rest retrieved from reference TRBV19 and TRBJ2-2, is DGGITQSPKYLFRKEGQNVTLSCEQNLNHDAMYWYRQDPGQGLRLIYYSQIVNDFQKGDIAEGYSVSREKKESFPLTVTSAQKNPTAFYLCASSMRPTGELFFGEGSRLTVL.

The genes are TRBV4-2 and TRBJ2-5; D not certain. Trimming pared 5 bases from V and 2 bases from J, leaving 9 bases between. Looked up from germline, CDR1 is LGHNA and CDR2 is YNFKEQ. CDR3 length: 13 residues. The CDR3 nucleotides read TGTGCCAGCAGCAGAGGACCTCAAGAGACCCAGTACTTC. It yields the protein CASSRGPQETQYF.